This T cell receptor (beta chain) is drawn from a study of T cell responses to AZD1222 COVID-19 vaccine. The CDR3 has 13 amino acids. The V segment lost 1 base and the J segment 5 bases; nucleotides outside the gene matches: 3. The germline CDR1 and CDR2 sequences are GTSNPN and SVGIG (reference sequence). With regard to this clone: Its antigen is unidentified.

Study-level results: Baseline seropositivity characterized only a handful of AZD1222 recipients.

The data were produced by immunoSEQ multiplex PCR, yet TCRdb's version contains in-frame clones alone and is incomplete. This table has around 87,000 clones, 86% appearing once. This TCR was sampled from an adult in good health. The chain uses TRBV30 and TRBJ1-2, with 8 bases aligning to TRBD1. Sequencing was performed on peripheral blood, taken on day 0 of AZD1222 vaccination. CDR3 nucleotides: TGTGCCTGGAGTGCAGGGGGCTTATATGGCTACACCTTC. This sequence encodes CAWSAGGLYGYTF. Full variable domain (missing parts from reference TRBV30 and TRBJ1-2): SQTIHQWPATLVQPVGSPLSLECTVEGTSNPNLYWYRQAAGRGLQLLFYSVGIGQISSEVPQNLSASRPQDRQFILSSKKLLLSDSGFYLCAWSAGGLYGYTFGSGTRLTVV.